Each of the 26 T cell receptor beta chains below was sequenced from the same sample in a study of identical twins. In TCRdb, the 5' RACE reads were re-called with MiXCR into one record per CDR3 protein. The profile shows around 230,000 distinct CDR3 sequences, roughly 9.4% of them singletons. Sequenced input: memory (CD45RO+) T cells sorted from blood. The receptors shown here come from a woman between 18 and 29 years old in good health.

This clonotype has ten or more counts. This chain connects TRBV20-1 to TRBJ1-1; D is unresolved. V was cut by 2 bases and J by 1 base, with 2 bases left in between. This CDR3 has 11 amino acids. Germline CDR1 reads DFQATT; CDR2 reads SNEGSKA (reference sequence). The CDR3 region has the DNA TGCAGTGCTAGACGGAACACTGAAGCTTTCTTT. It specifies CSARRNTEAFF.

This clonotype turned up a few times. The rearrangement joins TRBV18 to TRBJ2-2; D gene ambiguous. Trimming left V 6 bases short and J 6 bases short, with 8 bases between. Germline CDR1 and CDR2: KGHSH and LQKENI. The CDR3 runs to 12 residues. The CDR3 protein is CASSRQAGELFF. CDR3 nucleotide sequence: TGTGCCAGCTCCCGCCAGGCCGGGGAGCTGTTTTTT.

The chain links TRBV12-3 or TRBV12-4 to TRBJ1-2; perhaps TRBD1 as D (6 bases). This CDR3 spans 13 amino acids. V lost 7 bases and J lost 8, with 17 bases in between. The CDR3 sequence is CASTLGGLKGYTF. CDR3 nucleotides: TGTGCCAGCACCTTGGGGGGGCTGAAGGGCTACACCTTC.

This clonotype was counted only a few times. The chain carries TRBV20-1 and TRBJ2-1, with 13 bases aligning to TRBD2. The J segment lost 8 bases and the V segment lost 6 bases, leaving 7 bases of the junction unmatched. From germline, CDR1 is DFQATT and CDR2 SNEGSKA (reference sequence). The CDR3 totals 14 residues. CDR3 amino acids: CSAITSGRADEQFF. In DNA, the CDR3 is TGCAGTGCGATTACTAGCGGGAGGGCCGATGAGCAGTTCTTC.

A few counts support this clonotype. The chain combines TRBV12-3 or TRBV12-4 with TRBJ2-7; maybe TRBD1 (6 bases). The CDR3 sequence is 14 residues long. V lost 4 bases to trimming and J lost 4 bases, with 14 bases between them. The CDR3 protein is CASSSTGYGYEQYF. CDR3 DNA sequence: TGTGCCAGCAGTTCCACAGGGTATGGGTACGAGCAGTACTTC.

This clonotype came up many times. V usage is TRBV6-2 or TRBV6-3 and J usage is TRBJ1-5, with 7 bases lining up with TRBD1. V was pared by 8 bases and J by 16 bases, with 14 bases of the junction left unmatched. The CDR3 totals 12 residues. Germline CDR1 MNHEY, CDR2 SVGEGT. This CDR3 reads CASGPQQGSVHF. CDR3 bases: TGTGCCAGCGGCCCCCAACAGGGGTCGGTACATTTT.

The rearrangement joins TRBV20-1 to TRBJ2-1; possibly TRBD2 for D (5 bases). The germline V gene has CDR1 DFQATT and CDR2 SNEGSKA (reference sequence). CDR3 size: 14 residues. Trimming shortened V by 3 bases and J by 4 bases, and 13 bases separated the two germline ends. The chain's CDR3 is CSARSAVNYNEQFF. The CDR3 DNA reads TGCAGTGCTAGGTCAGCGGTTAATTACAATGAGCAGTTCTTC.

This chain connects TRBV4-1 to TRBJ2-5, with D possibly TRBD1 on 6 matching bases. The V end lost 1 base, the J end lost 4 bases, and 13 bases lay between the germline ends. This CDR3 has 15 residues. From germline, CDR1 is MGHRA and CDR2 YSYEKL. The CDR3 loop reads CASSQGGLKGETQYF. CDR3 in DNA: TGCGCCAGCAGCCAAGGGGGGCTTAAGGGAGAGACCCAGTACTTC.

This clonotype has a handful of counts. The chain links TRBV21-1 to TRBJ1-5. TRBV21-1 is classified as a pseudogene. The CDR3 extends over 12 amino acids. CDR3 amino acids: CASSKVPGPQHF. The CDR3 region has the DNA TGTGCCAGCAGCAAAGTTCCAGGTCCCCAGCATTTT.

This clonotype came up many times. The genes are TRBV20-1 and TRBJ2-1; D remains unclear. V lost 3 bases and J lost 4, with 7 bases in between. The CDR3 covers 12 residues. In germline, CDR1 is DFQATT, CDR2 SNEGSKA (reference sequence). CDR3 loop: CSARPAYNEQFF. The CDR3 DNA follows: TGCAGTGCTAGGCCCGCTTACAATGAGCAGTTCTTC.

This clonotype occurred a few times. The CDR3 reads CASSHGLVSTDTQYF. CDR3 sequence (DNA): TGCGCCAGCAGCCACGGTCTGGTCTCCACAGATACGCAGTATTTT. The chain couples TRBV4-3 to TRBJ2-3; D is uncertain. In germline, CDR1 is LGHNA, CDR2 YSLEER. Trimming removed 3 bases at V and 2 bases at J, with 12 bases between. The CDR3 is 15 amino acids.

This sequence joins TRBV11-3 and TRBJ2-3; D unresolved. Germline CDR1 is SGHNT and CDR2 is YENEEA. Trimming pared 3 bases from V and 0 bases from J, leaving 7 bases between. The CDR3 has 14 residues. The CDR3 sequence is CASSFTSSTDTQYF. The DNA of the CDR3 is TGTGCCAGCAGCTTCACATCTAGCACAGATACGCAGTATTTT.

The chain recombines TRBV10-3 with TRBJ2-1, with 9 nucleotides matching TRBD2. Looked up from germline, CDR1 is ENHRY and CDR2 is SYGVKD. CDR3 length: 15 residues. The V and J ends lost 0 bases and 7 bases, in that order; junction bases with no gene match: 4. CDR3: CAISESGGRGNEQFF. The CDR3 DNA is TGTGCCATCAGTGAGTCGGGCGGGAGGGGGAATGAGCAGTTCTTC.

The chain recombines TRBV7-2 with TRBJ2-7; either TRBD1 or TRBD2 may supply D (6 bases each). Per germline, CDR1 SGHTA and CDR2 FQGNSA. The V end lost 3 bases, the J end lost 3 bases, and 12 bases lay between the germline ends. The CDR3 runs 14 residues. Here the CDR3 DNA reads TGTGCCAGCAGCTTCGGGGGACATGACTACGAGCAGTACTTC. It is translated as CASSFGGHDYEQYF.

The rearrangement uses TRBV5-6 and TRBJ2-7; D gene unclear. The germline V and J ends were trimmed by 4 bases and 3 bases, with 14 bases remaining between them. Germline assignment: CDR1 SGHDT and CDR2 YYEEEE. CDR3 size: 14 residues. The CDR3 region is CASSPVGLGYEQYF. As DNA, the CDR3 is TGTGCCAGCAGCCCCGTGGGGTTGGGCTACGAGCAGTACTTC.

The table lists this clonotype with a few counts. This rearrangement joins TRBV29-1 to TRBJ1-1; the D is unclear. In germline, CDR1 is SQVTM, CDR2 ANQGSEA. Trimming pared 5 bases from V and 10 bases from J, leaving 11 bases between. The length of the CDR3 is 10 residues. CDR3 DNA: TGCAGCGTTAGGAGGGAGGGAGCTTTCTTT. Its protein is CSVRREGAFF.

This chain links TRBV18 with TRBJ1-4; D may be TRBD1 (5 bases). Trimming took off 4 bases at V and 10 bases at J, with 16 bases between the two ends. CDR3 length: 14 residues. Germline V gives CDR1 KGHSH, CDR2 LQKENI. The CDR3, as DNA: TGTGCCAGCTCACATGGGGACCCCCTCGGAAAACTGTTTTTT. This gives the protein CASSHGDPLGKLFF.

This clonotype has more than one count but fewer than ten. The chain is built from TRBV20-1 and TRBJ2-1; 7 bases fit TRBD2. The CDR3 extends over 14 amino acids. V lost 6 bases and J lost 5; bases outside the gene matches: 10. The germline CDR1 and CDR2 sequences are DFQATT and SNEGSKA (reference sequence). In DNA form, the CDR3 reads TGCAGTGCCGCCTCTAGCGGATACGACAATGAGCAGTTCTTC. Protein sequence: CSAASSGYDNEQFF.

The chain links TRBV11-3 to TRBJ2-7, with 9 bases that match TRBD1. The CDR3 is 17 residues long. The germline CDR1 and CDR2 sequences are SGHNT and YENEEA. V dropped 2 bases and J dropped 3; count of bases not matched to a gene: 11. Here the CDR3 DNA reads TGTGCCAGCAGCTTACCACCGACCGGGACAGGGCTCTACGAGCAGTACTTC. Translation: CASSLPPTGTGLYEQYF.

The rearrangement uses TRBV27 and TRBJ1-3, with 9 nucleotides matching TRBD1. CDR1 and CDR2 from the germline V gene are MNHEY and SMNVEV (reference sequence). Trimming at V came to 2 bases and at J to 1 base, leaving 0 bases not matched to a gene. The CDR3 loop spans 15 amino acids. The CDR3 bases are TGTGCCAGCAGTTTAGGACAGGGGTCTGGAAACACCATATATTTT. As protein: CASSLGQGSGNTIYF.

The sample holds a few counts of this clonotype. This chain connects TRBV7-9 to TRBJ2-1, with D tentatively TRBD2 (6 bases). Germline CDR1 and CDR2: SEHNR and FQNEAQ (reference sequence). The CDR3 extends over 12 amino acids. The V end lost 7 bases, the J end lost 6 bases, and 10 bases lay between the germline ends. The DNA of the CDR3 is TGTGCCAGCAACCACGGGGGCAATGAGCAGTTCTTC. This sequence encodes CASNHGGNEQFF.

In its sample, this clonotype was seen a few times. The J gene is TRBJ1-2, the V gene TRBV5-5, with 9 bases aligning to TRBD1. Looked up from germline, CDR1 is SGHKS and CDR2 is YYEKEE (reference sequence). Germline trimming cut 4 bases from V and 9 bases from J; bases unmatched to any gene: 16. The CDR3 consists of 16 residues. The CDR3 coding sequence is TGTGCCAGCAGCCCGGGACAGGGAGGGATGGTCGGGAGCTACACCTTC. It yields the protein CASSPGQGGMVGSYTF.

The CDR3 DNA follows: TGTGCCAGCACAGGCGGGAGGGAAGAGACCCAGTACTTC. It yields the protein CASTGGREETQYF. V usage is TRBV6-1 and J usage is TRBJ2-5; 9 bases agree with TRBD2. Germline assignment: CDR1 MNHNS and CDR2 SASEGT. The CDR3 is 13 amino acids. V shed 7 bases and J 3 bases; nucleotides not matched to a gene: 3.

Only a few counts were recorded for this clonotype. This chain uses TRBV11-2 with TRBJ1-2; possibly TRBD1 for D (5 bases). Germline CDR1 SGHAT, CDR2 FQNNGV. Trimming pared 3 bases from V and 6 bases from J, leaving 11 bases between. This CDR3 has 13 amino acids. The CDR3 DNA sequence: TGTGCCAGCAGCTTCACCGGGACGGATGGCTACACCTTC. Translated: CASSFTGTDGYTF.

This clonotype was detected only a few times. The CDR3 loop reads CASSFRTPGSSYEQYF. In DNA form, the CDR3 reads TGTGCCAGCAGTTTCCGGACCCCGGGGAGCTCCTACGAGCAGTACTTC. J is TRBJ2-7 and V is TRBV27, with D possibly being TRBD2 (5 bases). V lost 3 bases, J lost 0 bases, and 15 bases lay in between. This CDR3 is 16 amino acids long. Germline CDR1 and CDR2: MNHEY and SMNVEV (reference sequence).

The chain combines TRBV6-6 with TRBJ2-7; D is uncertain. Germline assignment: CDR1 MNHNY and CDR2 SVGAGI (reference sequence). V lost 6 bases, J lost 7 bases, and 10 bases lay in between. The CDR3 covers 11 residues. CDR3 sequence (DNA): TGTGCCAGCAGCCATGAGTCAGAGCAGTACTTC. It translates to CASSHESEQYF.